The 32 T cell receptor beta chains reported below all come from one sample, sequenced in a study of beta chain features in type 1 diabetes. Study-wide results and caveats: Significant though moderate, a shortening of TCRB CDR3s appeared in all four CD4+ subsets of Type 1 diabetes patients.

Reverse transcription of all isolated RNA meant that expressed TCRB transcripts were sequenced. Data came from immunoSEQ multiplex PCR; TCRdb stores just in-frame clones and leaves some out. The sample lists around 180,000 clones, roughly 8% occurring once. These TCRs' antigens remain unknown. Sequenced material: central memory CD4+ T cells from blood. Receptors were obtained from a man between 18 and 29 years old with type 1 diabetes.

This clone was detected a few times. The gene calls are TRBV5-1 and TRBJ2-1; the D gene is possibly TRBD2 (6 bases). Trimming removed 0 bases from V and 0 bases from J, with 16 bases in between. Germline V CDR1 and CDR2: SGHRS, YFSETQ. The CDR3 has 18 amino acids. The CDR3 loop is CASSLGLVALSSYNEQFF. CDR3 nucleotides: TGCGCCAGCAGCTTGGGACTAGTAGCGCTAAGCTCCTACAATGAGCAGTTCTTC.

Only a few counts were recorded for this clone. The CDR3 nucleotides read TGTGCCATCAGTCATAGCGGGGGGGCTACAGATACGCAGTATTTT. Translated: CAISHSGGATDTQYF. The chain uses TRBV10-3 and TRBJ2-3; 11 positions match TRBD2. This CDR3 contains 15 residues. Germline CDR1 reads ENHRY; CDR2 reads SYGVKD. V lost 5 bases, J lost 3 bases, and 4 bases stayed unmatched.

About this clone: One end of the junction fails to match germline, which may point to a read error. This chain joins TRBV5-6 and TRBJ2-7; 12 bases are a match to TRBD1. There are 12 residues in the CDR3. CDR1 and CDR2 (germline): SGHDT, YYEEEE. Written as DNA, the CDR3 is TGTGCCAGCAGCTCCATCCGGGACAGGGGGCACTTC. Its protein is CASSSIRDRGHF.

The chain joins TRBV30 to TRBJ2-7; TRBD2 is a possible D gene (6 bases). The CDR3 sequence is 16 residues long. The V end was cut by 0 bases, the J end by 3 bases, with 18 bases between. Germline V lookup: CDR1 GTSNPN, CDR2 SVGIG (reference sequence). Here the CDR3 reads CAWSVPGGRKDYEQYF. The CDR3 DNA sequence: TGTGCCTGGAGTGTGCCTGGTGGGAGGAAGGACTACGAGCAGTACTTC.

This clone occurred a few times. The gene calls are TRBV18 and TRBJ1-1, with TRBD1 identical over 10 bases. J gave up 8 bases and V 8 bases, and 5 bases lay outside the gene matches. This CDR3 is 12 amino acids long. CDR1 KGHSH and CDR2 LQKENI come from the germline V gene. CDR3 sequence: CASAGTGVEAFF. In nucleotides, the CDR3 is TGTGCCAGCGCCGGGACAGGGGTGGAAGCTTTCTTT.

This clone was counted between two and nine times. The V and J genes are TRBV30 and TRBJ2-1; maybe TRBD1 (5 bases). CDR1 is GTSNPN and CDR2 is SVGIG in the germline V gene (reference sequence). V lost 0 bases and J 15 bases, leaving 12 bases between the germline ends. The CDR3 sequence is 11 residues long. CDR3 bases: TGTGCCTGGAGTGTTGATTGGACAAGGTTCTTC. Amino acids: CAWSVDWTRFF.

The CDR3 DNA sequence: TGTGCCAGCTCGCCTCAGTCCGCCCTCAGAGAGACCCAGTACTTC. Translated: CASSPQSALRETQYF. The chain uses TRBV18 and TRBJ2-5; D not resolved. V lost 6 bases, J lost 4 bases, and 18 bases lay in between. The CDR3 is made up of 15 amino acids. Germline CDR1 KGHSH, CDR2 LQKENI.

This clone was observed a handful of times. This chain links TRBV7-9 with TRBJ1-2; unclear D gene. Germline V gene lookup returns CDR1 SEHNR and CDR2 FQNEAQ (reference sequence). V lost 0 bases to trimming and J lost 2 bases, with 4 bases between them. This CDR3 comprises 13 residues. The CDR3 coding sequence is TGTGCCAGCAGCTTAGCAGCGAACTATGGCTACACCTTC. This codes for CASSLAANYGYTF.

The table lists this clone with a few counts. The chain is built from TRBV5-4 and TRBJ2-5; 9 bases are shared with TRBD1. The germline gives CDR1 SGHNT, CDR2 YYREEE (reference sequence). V gave up 3 bases and J gave up 1 base; unmatched junction bases: 7. The CDR3 contains 16 residues. DNA for the CDR3: TGTGCCAGCAGCTCTCGACAGGGGGGATTCCAAGAGACCCAGTACTTC. Its protein product is CASSSRQGGFQETQYF.

This clone was observed many times. The same CDR3 also results from other DNA sequences found in this sample. V gene TRBV29-1 combines with J gene TRBJ2-1, with D uncertain. Looked up from germline, CDR1 is SQVTM and CDR2 is ANQGSEA. The CDR3 contains 10 residues. The V end lost 5 bases, the J end lost 4 bases, and 3 bases lay between the germline ends. The CDR3 sequence is CSVLYNEQFF. CDR3 in DNA: TGCAGCGTTCTGTACAATGAGCAGTTCTTC.

The sample holds a few counts of this clone. J is TRBJ2-2 and V is TRBV10-1; 9 positions agree with TRBD2. Germline V gene sequence: CDR1 WNHNN, CDR2 SYGVQD (reference sequence). The CDR3 sequence is 16 residues long. V was clipped by 3 bases and J by 6 bases; unmatched bases: 8. CDR3 sequence (DNA): TGCGCCAGCAGTGATTATGGTAGCGGGAGTTCCGGGGAGCTGTTTTTT. Amino acid sequence: CASSDYGSGSSGELFF.

The J gene is TRBJ1-2, the V gene TRBV6-5; a possible D gene is TRBD1 (6 bases). Germline V lookup: CDR1 MNHEY, CDR2 SVGAGI. This CDR3 spans 14 amino acids. Trimming stripped 5 bases from V and 8 bases from J, with 18 bases between. The CDR3 spells CASSEGGSSRGYTF. The CDR3 bases are TGTGCCAGCAGTGAAGGGGGTTCCTCGCGGGGCTACACCTTC.

This clone was counted between two and nine times. The V and J genes are TRBV5-1 and TRBJ2-1, with 7 bases aligning to TRBD2. Germline V CDR1 and CDR2: SGHRS, YFSETQ. The CDR3 is 14 residues long. V was clipped by 5 bases and J by 5 bases; unmatched bases: 7. The CDR3 spells CASRRGGANNEQFF. In DNA form, the CDR3 reads TGCGCCAGCAGAAGGGGAGGGGCGAACAATGAGCAGTTCTTC.

At least ten counts were recorded for this clone. The rearrangement links TRBV11-2 to TRBJ2-1; D is unclear. V gave up 3 bases and J gave up 4 bases, with 10 bases separating them. CDR1 is SGHAT, CDR2 FQNNGV, per germline. The CDR3 is 14 residues long. The CDR3, as DNA: TGTGCCAGCAGCTTGCTAGAGAGATACAATGAGCAGTTCTTC. This gives the protein CASSLLERYNEQFF.

This clone showed up just once. This chain uses TRBV5-1 with TRBJ1-4, with D perhaps matching TRBD1 (6 bases). V lost 3 bases to trimming and J lost 5 bases, with 14 bases between them. Germline CDR1 and CDR2: SGHRS and YFSETQ. The CDR3 is made up of 15 amino acids. The CDR3 reads CASSSLTGSNEKLFF. The CDR3 DNA is TGCGCCAGCAGCTCCTTGACAGGATCAAATGAAAAACTGTTTTTT.

This clone appeared a few times. CDR3 sequence (DNA): TGTGCCAGCAGCCGAGGACAGGGCCTATATGGCTACACCTTC. Translated, it gives CASSRGQGLYGYTF. The chain joins TRBV7-2 to TRBJ1-2, with TRBD1 matching 8 bases. Germline CDR1 is SGHTA and CDR2 is FQGNSA. This CDR3 region has 14 residues. The J segment lost 5 bases and the V segment lost 5 bases, leaving 7 bases of the junction unmatched.

This clone was found a few times. A much larger clone sits a single nucleotide away, making a read error possible. The same CDR3 also results from other DNA sequences found in this sample. The chain employs TRBV7-2 and TRBJ2-2; the match to TRBD1 covers 7 bases. CDR3 length equals 15 residues. V lost 2 bases, J lost 0 bases, and 0 bases stayed unmatched. The germline CDR1 and CDR2 sequences are SGHTA and FQGNSA. The CDR3 region is CASSLQGANTGELFF. CDR3 coding DNA: TGTGCCAGCAGCTTACAGGGGGCGAACACCGGGGAGCTGTTTTTT.

This clone was detected a few times. V and J are TRBV30 and TRBJ2-7; 7 bases fit TRBD1. CDR1 is GTSNPN and CDR2 is SVGIG in the germline V gene (reference sequence). Unmatched junction bases numbered 3, after V lost 3 bases and J lost 7 bases. The CDR3 spans 11 residues. DNA of the CDR3: TGTGCCTGGAGATTCAGGGGGGAGCAGTACTTC. It translates to CAWRFRGEQYF.

This clone was counted a few times. The rearrangement joins TRBV11-2 to TRBJ2-7; 8 positions match TRBD1. Germline V lookup: CDR1 SGHAT, CDR2 FQNNGV. Trimming at V came to 3 bases and at J to 9 bases, leaving 1 base not matched to a gene. CDR3 length equals 11 residues. In DNA form, the CDR3 reads TGTGCCAGCAGCTTCGACAGGGGGCAGTACTTC. This codes for CASSFDRGQYF.

The sample holds a few counts of this clone. The gene calls are TRBV6-6 and TRBJ2-2; 11 positions agree with TRBD1. Unmatched junction bases numbered 4, after V lost 3 bases and J lost 4 bases. This CDR3 comprises 16 residues. Looked up from germline, CDR1 is MNHNY and CDR2 is SVGAGI (reference sequence). The DNA of the CDR3 is TGTGCCAGCAGTTATGGGACAGGGGGAACCACCGGGGAGCTGTTTTTT. As protein: CASSYGTGGTTGELFF.

Only a few counts were recorded for this clone. V gene TRBV9 combines with J gene TRBJ2-3; D not certain. The CDR3 totals 14 residues. Germline V lookup: CDR1 SGDLS, CDR2 YYNGEE. The germline V and J ends were trimmed by 2 bases and 0 bases, with 7 bases remaining between them. CDR3 sequence: CASSVLGSTDTQYF. The CDR3 DNA sequence: TGTGCCAGCAGCGTGCTCGGGAGCACAGATACGCAGTATTTT.

V is TRBV10-3 and J is TRBJ1-2, with 7 bases matching TRBD1. Per germline, CDR1 ENHRY and CDR2 SYGVKD. This CDR3 comprises 15 residues. J lost 7 bases, V lost 2 bases, and 10 bases had no gene match. CDR3 sequence (DNA): TGTGCCATCAGTGAGGGGACAGAAGCTGTGCGTGGCTACACCTTC. This sequence encodes CAISEGTEAVRGYTF.

This clone was seen ten or more times. The rearrangement uses TRBV27 and TRBJ2-5, with D hard to call. The germline gives CDR1 MNHEY, CDR2 SMNVEV (reference sequence). Trimming left V 5 bases short and J 1 base short, with 5 bases between. The CDR3 runs to 12 residues. The CDR3 DNA reads TGTGCCAGCAGTAACTTCCAAGAGACCCAGTACTTC. It encodes CASSNFQETQYF.

In its sample, this clone was seen a few times. V usage is TRBV7-6 and J usage is TRBJ2-1; 10 bases fit TRBD2. Looked up from germline, CDR1 is SGHVS and CDR2 is FNYEAQ. The V segment lost 4 bases and the J segment 3 bases; nucleotides outside the gene matches: 6. The CDR3 is made up of 16 amino acids. The CDR3 loop reads CASSSTSGAFYNEQFF. CDR3 nucleotide sequence: TGTGCCAGCAGCTCCACTAGCGGGGCCTTCTACAATGAGCAGTTCTTC.

As concerns this clone: Other nucleotide sequences from this sample produce the same CDR3. This sequence joins TRBV18 and TRBJ1-1, with D maybe TRBD1 (6 bases). V gave up 2 bases and J gave up 3 bases, with 7 bases separating them. The CDR3 has 13 amino acids. CDR1 KGHSH and CDR2 LQKENI come from the germline V gene. CDR3 nucleotide sequence: TGTGCCAGCTCACCATACAGGGACACTGAAGCTTTCTTT. Its protein product is CASSPYRDTEAFF. The whole variable domain, filled in from reference TRBV18 and TRBJ1-1, reads NAGVMQNPRHLVRRRGQEARLRCSPMKGHSHVYWYRQLPEEGLKFMVYLQKENIIDESGMPKERFSAEFPKEGPSILRIQQVVRGDSAAYFCASSPYRDTEAFFGQGTRLTVV.

In its sample, this clone was seen a few times. J is TRBJ1-2 and V is TRBV2; D possibly corresponds to TRBD1 (6 bases). The length of the CDR3 is 15 residues. Trimming removed 5 bases from V and 2 bases from J, with 15 bases in between. CDR1 and CDR2 (germline): SNHLY, FYNNEI. The CDR3 DNA sequence: TGTGCCAGCAGTTACCGGGGGGCGGAGAACTATGGCTACACCTTC. Amino acids: CASSYRGAENYGYTF.

The table lists this clone with many counts. The rearrangement uses TRBV28 and TRBJ2-1, with D maybe TRBD1 (8 bases). CDR1 is MDHEN, CDR2 SYDVKM, per germline. V dropped 5 bases and J dropped 10 bases, with 15 bases sitting between them. The CDR3 extends over 13 amino acids. Here the CDR3 reads CASSRTGRDEQFF. DNA of the CDR3: TGTGCCAGCAGTCGGACAGGGAGGGACGAGCAGTTCTTC.

This rearrangement joins TRBV11-2 to TRBJ2-4; D may be TRBD2 (5 bases). The CDR3 sequence is 15 residues long. CDR1 and CDR2 from the germline V gene are SGHAT and FQNNGV. The ends were cut back, 6 bases at V and 6 bases at J, with 18 bases in the middle. CDR3 sequence: CASRDKERIGNIQYF. The CDR3 bases are TGTGCCAGCAGGGATAAGGAGCGGATAGGAAACATTCAGTACTTC.

This sequence joins TRBV28 and TRBJ2-5, with 15 bases aligning to TRBD2. Trimming at V came to 5 bases and at J to 5 bases, leaving 9 bases not matched to a gene. CDR1 and CDR2 (germline): MDHEN, SYDVKM. This CDR3 comprises 17 residues. CDR3 sequence (DNA): TGTGCCAGCAGTCTCGGGACTAGCGGGAGGTTATTGGAGACCCAGTACTTC. Protein: CASSLGTSGRLLETQYF.

This chain links TRBV7-6 with TRBJ2-2; the D is unclear. Trimming cost V 4 bases and J 0 bases, with 6 bases left between them. The CDR3 spans 14 residues. CDR1 is SGHVS and CDR2 is FNYEAQ in the germline V gene. The CDR3 reads CASSSSPNTGELFF. As DNA, the CDR3 is TGTGCCAGCAGCTCGTCCCCGAACACCGGGGAGCTGTTTTTT.

This clone was seen a handful of times. The chain couples TRBV4-2 to TRBJ2-5; a weak D match, TRBD1 (6 bases). V lost 1 base, J lost 1 base, and 13 bases lay in between. From germline, CDR1 is LGHNA and CDR2 YNFKEQ. The CDR3 covers 16 residues. CDR3: CASSQAEQGVQETQYF. In DNA, the CDR3 is TGTGCCAGCAGCCAAGCTGAACAGGGCGTCCAAGAGACCCAGTACTTC.

The chain combines TRBV7-2 with TRBJ2-3; possible D gene TRBD2, 5 bases. This CDR3 is built from 12 residues. Looked up from germline, CDR1 is SGHTA and CDR2 is FQGNSA. Trimming shortened V by 6 bases and J by 5 bases, and 9 bases separated the two germline ends. CDR3 in amino acids: CASSLGEDTQYF. CDR3 DNA: TGTGCCAGCAGTCTCGGGGAAGATACGCAGTATTTT.